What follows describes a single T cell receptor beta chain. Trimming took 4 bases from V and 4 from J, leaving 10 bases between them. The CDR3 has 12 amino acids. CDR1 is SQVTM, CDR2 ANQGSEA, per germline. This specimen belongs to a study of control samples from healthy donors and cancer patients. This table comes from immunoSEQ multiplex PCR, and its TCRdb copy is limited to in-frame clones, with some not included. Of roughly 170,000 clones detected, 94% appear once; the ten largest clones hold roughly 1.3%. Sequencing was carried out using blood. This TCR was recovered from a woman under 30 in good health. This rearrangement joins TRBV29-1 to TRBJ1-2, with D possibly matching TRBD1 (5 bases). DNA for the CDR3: TGCAGCGTTGCCGGGACTCCCTATGGCTACACCTTC. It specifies CSVAGTPYGYTF.